The 25 T cell receptor beta chains reported below all come from one sample, sequenced in a study of blood T cell repertoires in COVID-19. This table comes from immunoSEQ multiplex PCR, and its TCRdb copy is limited to in-frame clones, with some not included. This table has approximately 240,000 clones, approximately 90% appearing once. Specimen: PBMCs or T cells enriched from blood (not recorded which). Receptors were obtained from a woman between 25 and 40 years old with acute COVID-19.

This sequence joins TRBV19 and TRBJ2-7; D is undetermined. In germline, CDR1 is LNHDA, CDR2 SQIVND (reference sequence). V lost 3 bases and J lost 2, with 11 bases in between. The CDR3 spans 14 residues. CDR3 DNA: TGTGCCAGTAGTATCCGAGGCACCACCTACGAGCAGTACTTC. It codes for CASSIRGTTYEQYF.

The rearrangement links TRBV19 to TRBJ1-1, with 9 bases lining up with TRBD1. The CDR3 has 15 amino acids. J was trimmed by 0 bases and V by 10 bases; bases with no gene match: 9. In germline, CDR1 is LNHDA, CDR2 SQIVND (reference sequence). The CDR3 sequence is CATRDREDLNTEAFF. CDR3 coding DNA: TGTGCCACGCGGGACAGGGAAGACTTGAACACTGAAGCTTTCTTT.

The V and J genes are TRBV3-1 (or the pseudogene TRBV3-2) and TRBJ2-7; D uncertain. The CDR3 consists of 15 residues. V lost 1 base and J lost 2, with 12 bases in between. Looked up from germline, CDR1 is LGHDT and CDR2 is YNNKEL (reference sequence). This CDR3 is CASSQADREPYEQYF. In DNA form, the CDR3 reads TGTGCCAGCAGCCAAGCCGATCGCGAGCCCTACGAGCAGTACTTC.

The chain has TRBV6-2 or TRBV6-3 and TRBJ1-1, with a weak D call TRBD1 (5 bases). The V gene lost 5 bases and the J gene lost 5 bases, with 24 bases spanning the gap. CDR1 is MNHEY and CDR2 is SVGEGT in the germline V gene. The CDR3 totals 17 residues. CDR3 amino acids: CASSRGSISLRGTEAFF. The CDR3 region has the DNA TGTGCCAGCAGTCGGGGGTCGATCAGCCTTCGAGGGACTGAAGCTTTCTTT.

This chain links TRBV27 with TRBJ1-1, with no clear D. The germline V and J ends were trimmed by 3 bases and 3 bases, with 11 bases remaining between them. Germline CDR1 is MNHEY and CDR2 is SMNVEV (reference sequence). CDR3 length equals 14 residues. CDR3 protein: CASSFRGRDTEAFF. In DNA form, the CDR3 reads TGTGCCAGCAGTTTTCGCGGCCGGGACACTGAAGCTTTCTTT.

This clone was observed once. The chain couples TRBV7-8 to TRBJ1-6; TRBD1 aligns across 7 bases. V dropped 5 bases and J dropped 7; count of bases not matched to a gene: 11. The CDR3 spans 16 residues. Germline V gives CDR1 SGHVS, CDR2 FQNEAQ. The CDR3 reads CASSLNRGPINSPLHF. In DNA form, the CDR3 reads TGTGCCAGCAGCCTTAACAGGGGCCCCATAAATTCACCCCTCCACTTT.

The chain has TRBV4-1 and TRBJ2-1, with D perhaps TRBD1 (6 bases). The V gene's germline CDR1 is MGHRA and CDR2 YSYEKL. V was pared by 0 bases and J by 13 bases, with 13 bases between. This CDR3 spans 13 amino acids. For the CDR3, the DNA is TGCGCCAGCAGCCAAGAAGACAGGACTGACCAGTTCTTC. Amino acids: CASSQEDRTDQFF.

The chain is built from TRBV2 and TRBJ1-1; D is ambiguous. The V gene's germline CDR1 is SNHLY and CDR2 FYNNEI. The V and J ends lost 7 bases and 3 bases respectively, with 6 bases between them. The CDR3 spans 11 residues. CDR3 amino acids: CASNRDTEAFF. The CDR3 region has the DNA TGTGCCAGCAACCGGGACACTGAAGCTTTCTTT.

The J gene is TRBJ1-1, the V gene TRBV7-9, with D unresolved. This CDR3 is built from 12 residues. Germline V CDR1 and CDR2: SEHNR, FQNEAQ (reference sequence). Trimming removed 6 bases at V and 4 bases at J, with 9 bases between. The CDR3 DNA reads TGTGCCAGCAGTTCATTTGTCACTGAAGCTTTCTTT. Translated, it gives CASSSFVTEAFF.

The V gene is TRBV6-1, the J gene TRBJ2-3; the D gene is possibly TRBD1 (5 bases). The CDR3 length is 15 residues. The V and J ends lost 7 bases and 6 bases respectively, with 20 bases between them. Per germline, CDR1 MNHNS and CDR2 SASEGT. CDR3 sequence (DNA): TGTGCCAGCACCGAAATCCTACCAGGGTCGGATACGCAGTATTTT. It yields the protein CASTEILPGSDTQYF.

The rearrangement joins TRBV2 to TRBJ2-1; D is perhaps TRBD2 (7 bases). The CDR3 is 13 amino acids. Trimming left V 7 bases short and J 15 bases short, with 22 bases between. Germline V gives CDR1 SNHLY, CDR2 FYNNEI. This CDR3 is CASNLKANREGFF. CDR3 coding DNA: TGTGCCAGCAATCTAAAAGCAAACAGGGAGGGGTTCTTC.

This clone was detected once. The gene calls are TRBV5-1 and TRBJ2-4; no clear D. The germline gives CDR1 SGHRS, CDR2 YFSETQ. The CDR3 covers 16 residues. The V and J ends lost 2 bases and 0 bases respectively, with 12 bases between them. CDR3: CASSLNGGLAKNIQYF. The CDR3 DNA follows: TGCGCCAGCAGCTTAAACGGTGGTCTAGCCAAAAACATTCAGTACTTC.

The chain couples TRBV18 to TRBJ2-3; weak D call: TRBD1 (6 bases). Trimming took 2 bases from V and 0 from J, leaving 9 bases between them. CDR1 KGHSH and CDR2 LQKENI come from the germline V gene. CDR3 size: 15 residues. This CDR3 is CASSPAGQSTDTQYF. The CDR3, as DNA: TGTGCCAGCTCACCAGCCGGACAGAGCACAGATACGCAGTATTTT.

This chain joins TRBV20-1 and TRBJ1-5; D is unclear. Germline-derived CDR1 and CDR2 are DFQATT and SNEGSKA (reference sequence). Trimming removed 3 bases at V and 1 base at J, with 10 bases between. The CDR3 contains 14 residues. The CDR3 here is CSASAVESNQPQHF. CDR3 sequence (DNA): TGCAGTGCTAGTGCGGTCGAAAGCAATCAGCCCCAGCATTTT.

The chain employs TRBV7-9 and TRBJ2-6, with TRBD1 as a possible D gene (5 bases). This CDR3 region has 15 residues. Per the germline V gene, CDR1 is SEHNR and CDR2 is FQNEAQ (reference sequence). The V end lost 2 bases, the J end lost 2 bases, and 7 bases lay between the germline ends. For the CDR3, the DNA is TGTGCCAGCAGCTTACCAGGGACTGGGGCCAACGTCCTGACTTTC. This sequence encodes CASSLPGTGANVLTF.

The rearrangement links TRBV13 to TRBJ2-5; TRBD2 might be the D (6 bases). Germline assignment: CDR1 PRHDT and CDR2 FYEKMQ (reference sequence). V was clipped by 5 bases and J by 5 bases, with 12 bases between them. The CDR3 runs 13 residues. The chain's CDR3 is CASSTRLGETQYF. The CDR3 nucleotides are TGTGCCAGCAGCACAAGACTAGGGGAGACCCAGTACTTC.

The CDR3 sequence: CASSPQGTHNQPQHF. The CDR3 coding sequence is TGTGCCAGCTCCCCCCAAGGGACACACAATCAGCCCCAGCATTTT. The chain recombines TRBV18 with TRBJ1-5; D might be TRBD1 (6 bases). The CDR3 covers 15 residues. CDR1 and CDR2 (germline): KGHSH, LQKENI. Trimming stripped 6 bases from V and 3 bases from J, with 15 bases between.

The CDR3 protein is CASSLVRNSPLHF. CDR3 sequence (DNA): TGTGCCAGCAGCTTAGTGAGGAATTCACCCCTCCACTTT. This rearrangement joins TRBV7-8 to TRBJ1-6; D is unclear. This CDR3 has 13 amino acids. In germline, CDR1 is SGHVS, CDR2 FQNEAQ. Between the trimmed V and J ends, which lost 1 base and 7 bases, there was a span of 5 bases.

The chain joins TRBV5-1 to TRBJ2-3; D is possibly TRBD1 (5 bases). V lost 0 bases and J 4 bases, leaving 12 bases between the germline ends. The V gene's germline CDR1 is SGHRS and CDR2 YFSETQ. The CDR3 has 15 residues. This CDR3 is CASSLGGARSDTQYF. The CDR3 bases are TGCGCCAGCAGCTTGGGGGGCGCCCGGTCAGATACGCAGTATTTT.

This chain joins TRBV18 and TRBJ2-2; D remains ambiguous. With 2 bases removed from V and 5 bases from J, the gap between germline ends came to 6 bases. Germline CDR1 is KGHSH and CDR2 is LQKENI. The CDR3 sequence is 13 residues long. The CDR3 protein is CASSPLRTGELFF. The CDR3 DNA reads as TGTGCCAGCTCACCATTGAGGACCGGGGAGCTGTTTTTT.

The rearrangement joins TRBV3-1 (or the pseudogene TRBV3-2) to TRBJ2-3, with a weak D call TRBD1 (6 bases). CDR1 is LGHDT, CDR2 YNNKEL, per germline (reference sequence). This CDR3 is built from 12 residues. Trimming took 4 bases from V and 9 from J, leaving 11 bases between them. The CDR3 reads CASSPHRGTQYF. In DNA form, the CDR3 reads TGTGCCAGCAGCCCCCATAGGGGGACGCAGTATTTT.

The V call is TRBV30, the J call TRBJ2-1; TRBD2 aligns across 8 bases. Germline CDR1 is GTSNPN and CDR2 is SVGIG (reference sequence). This CDR3 spans 16 amino acids. The V gene end was trimmed by 4 bases and the J gene end by 5 bases; junction bases not matched to a gene: 13. The CDR3 sequence is CAWNVPTGGANNEQFF. The CDR3 bases are TGTGCCTGGAATGTCCCAACGGGGGGGGCTAACAATGAGCAGTTCTTC. The full variable domain, in which reference TRBV30 and TRBJ2-1 provide the parts outside the CDR3, is SQTIHQWPATLVQPVGSPLSLECTVEGTSNPNLYWYRQAAGRGLQLLFYSVGIGQISSEVPQNLSASRPQDRQFILSSKKLLLSDSGFYLCAWNVPTGGANNEQFFGPGTRLTVL.

The chain joins TRBV5-1 to TRBJ1-2; perhaps TRBD1 as D (5 bases). Trimming took 4 bases from V and 0 from J, leaving 13 bases between them. The germline CDR1 and CDR2 sequences are SGHRS and YFSETQ. CDR3 length: 15 residues. The CDR3 DNA follows: TGCGCCAGCAGCACGCATCCGGGGGCTAACTATGGCTACACCTTC. Protein product: CASSTHPGANYGYTF.

The V gene is TRBV12-3 or TRBV12-4, the J gene TRBJ2-1; tentatively, D is TRBD2 (6 bases). Trimming cost V 5 bases and J 8 bases, with 13 bases left between them. This CDR3 has 13 residues. The chain's CDR3 is CASSPPGRHEQFF. The CDR3 DNA sequence: TGTGCCAGCAGTCCCCCAGGGAGGCATGAGCAGTTCTTC.

The rearrangement links TRBV27 to TRBJ2-2, with a weak D call TRBD2 (7 bases). Germline V gene sequence: CDR1 MNHEY, CDR2 SMNVEV (reference sequence). There are 17 residues in the CDR3. Trimming stripped 3 bases from V and 4 bases from J, with 18 bases between. The CDR3 loop reads CASSFDARGRGTGELFF. DNA of the CDR3: TGTGCCAGCAGTTTTGACGCGCGGGGGCGAGGCACCGGGGAGCTGTTTTTT.